This T cell receptor (beta chain) appears in the sequencing data of a study of blood T cell repertoires in COVID-19. Study in general: T cells, B-cell-depleted T cells, or PBMCs provided the cDNA or gDNA that served as material.

The trim removed 2 bases at V and 5 bases at J, leaving 3 bases unmatched. The CDR3 consists of 15 residues. CDR1 is MNHEY and CDR2 is SVGAGI in the germline V gene. In the authors' workflow: Reference gene primer amplification gave estimated nucleated cell counts. The method was immunoSEQ multiplex PCR; TCRdb's version includes in-frame clones alone and lacks a portion of them. V and J calls and clone size are given by that table; D and trimming were obtained from the DNA. Of fewer than 200,000 clones listed, 80% to 90% were seen once; the top ten hold roughly 2%. Sequencing used peripheral blood. V usage is TRBV6-5 and J usage is TRBJ1-5, with 10 positions matching TRBD1. The sequence derives from a woman older than 75 with acute or convalescent COVID-19. The CDR3 spells CASSYGTGADQPQHF. CDR3 nucleotides: TGTGCCAGCAGTTACGGGACAGGGGCTGATCAGCCCCAGCATTTT.